This T cell receptor beta chain was captured by sequencing in a study of beta chain features in type 1 diabetes. On the study more broadly: Across every sample, about 110 million sorted cells were examined in total. Study results and limitations: Patients showed naive, central memory and Treg TCRB repertoires that appeared more similar than those of healthy donors. Significant though moderate, a shortening of TCRB CDR3s appeared in all four CD4+ subsets of Type 1 diabetes patients.

The entirety of the isolated RNA underwent reverse transcription, so expressed TCRB transcripts were sequenced. Sequencing used immunoSEQ multiplex PCR; TCRdb keeps in-frame clones, though not all of them. The sample consists of over 300,000 clones, around 8.5% of them appearing once. V gave up 4 bases and J gave up 9 bases; unmatched junction bases: 8. This CDR3 has 14 amino acids. Germline values: CDR1 MDHEN, CDR2 SYDVKM. Via the markers CD45RO/CCR7/CD25/CD127/CD95/CD27, stem cell-like memory, regulatory, central memory and naive CD4+ cells were sorted. About this clone itself: The antigen is undetermined.

This rearrangement joins TRBV28 to TRBJ2-7, with 11 nucleotides matching TRBD2. Sequencing was performed on central memory CD4+ T cells from blood. This clonotype was sampled from a man aged 25-40 years with type 1 diabetes. CDR3 protein: CASSSPSGGRPQYF. The CDR3 bases are TGTGCCAGCAGTTCTCCTAGCGGGGGGCGCCCGCAGTACTTC. The whole variable domain, filled in from reference TRBV28 and TRBJ2-7, reads DVKVTQSSRYLVKRTGEKVFLECVQDMDHENMFWYRQDPGLGLRLIYFSYDVKMKEKGDIPEGYSVSREKKERFSLILESASTNQTSMYLCASSSPSGGRPQYFGPGTRLTVT.